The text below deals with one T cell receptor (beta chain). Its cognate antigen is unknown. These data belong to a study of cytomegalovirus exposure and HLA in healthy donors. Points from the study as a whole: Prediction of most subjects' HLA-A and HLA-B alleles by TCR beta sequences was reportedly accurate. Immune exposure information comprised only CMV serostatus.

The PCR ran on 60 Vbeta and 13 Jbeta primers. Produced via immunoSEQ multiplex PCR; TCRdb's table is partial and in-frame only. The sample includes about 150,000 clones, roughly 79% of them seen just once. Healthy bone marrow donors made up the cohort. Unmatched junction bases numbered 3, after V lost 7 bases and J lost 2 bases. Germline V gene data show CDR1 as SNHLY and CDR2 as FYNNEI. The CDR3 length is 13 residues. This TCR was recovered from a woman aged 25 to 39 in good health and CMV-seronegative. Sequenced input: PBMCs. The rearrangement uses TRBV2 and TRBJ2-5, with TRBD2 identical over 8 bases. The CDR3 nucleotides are TGTGCCAGCAAAGCGGGGGCGCAAGAGACCCAGTACTTC. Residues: CASKAGAQETQYF.